This T cell receptor beta chain is from a study of blood T cell repertoires in COVID-19. Some clones are missing from TCRdb's copy, which holds only in-frame ones; the method was immunoSEQ multiplex PCR. The table shows hundreds of thousands of clones, with around nine tenths occurring only once. J gave up 0 bases and V 2 bases, and 4 bases lay outside the gene matches. CDR3 size: 16 residues. The germline V gene encodes CDR1 SGHTA and CDR2 FQGNSA. This receptor was identified in a woman aged 40 to 50 who had recovered from COVID-19. The V and J genes are TRBV7-2 and TRBJ2-4, with 7 bases identical to TRBD2. The sample comprised PBMCs or T cells enriched from blood (not recorded which). CDR3 nucleotides: TGTGCCAGCAGCTTAAGACTAGCTCTAGCCAAAAACATTCAGTACTTC. It translates to CASSLRLALAKNIQYF.